Presented here are 27 T cell receptor beta chains from one specimen sequenced in a study of blood T cell repertoires in COVID-19. Profiling relied on immunoSEQ multiplex PCR, and the TCRdb table lists in-frame clones only, not all of them. The data contain nearly 40,000 clones, 85% to 90% of them singletons. The sequenced sample consisted of peripheral blood. Receptors were obtained from a man aged 45-65 years in a cohort sampled during active COVID-19.

The rearrangement uses TRBV5-1 and TRBJ1-4; 8 bases are a match to TRBD1. The germline gives CDR1 SGHRS, CDR2 YFSETQ. J lost 6 bases, V lost 3 bases, and 10 bases had no gene match. The CDR3 consists of 16 residues. CDR3: CASSSTGGSDYEKLFF. The CDR3 region has the DNA TGCGCCAGCAGCTCTACAGGGGGGTCTGATTATGAAAAACTGTTTTTT.

This chain joins TRBV10-3 and TRBJ2-7; 7 nucleotides match TRBD2. Trimming took 0 bases from V and 6 from J; bases not matched to a gene: 14. Per the germline V gene, CDR1 is ENHRY and CDR2 is SYGVKD. This CDR3 region has 17 residues. CDR3 coding DNA: TGTGCCATCAGTGAGTCGGAGGCAGGGAGGGGCAGGTTCGAGCAGTACTTC. It codes for CAISESEAGRGRFEQYF.

The genes are TRBV5-4 and TRBJ2-2, with D possibly matching TRBD1 (6 bases). V lost 4 bases and J 6 bases, leaving 19 bases between the germline ends. Germline V CDR1 and CDR2: SGHNT, YYREEE (reference sequence). This CDR3 is 16 amino acids long. The CDR3 DNA is TGTGCCAGCAGCCCCGCGGAGAACAGGGTCGCCGGGGAGCTGTTTTTT. Translating gives CASSPAENRVAGELFF.

The chain couples TRBV9 to TRBJ1-2; D gene ambiguous. The V gene lost 6 bases and the J gene lost 6 bases, with 15 bases spanning the gap. Germline loops: CDR1 SGDLS, CDR2 YYNGEE. The CDR3 covers 13 residues. The CDR3 DNA follows: TGTGCCAGCACCGACCCAGGCAACGATGGCTACACCTTC. Its translation: CASTDPGNDGYTF.

The chain joins TRBV6-2 or TRBV6-3 to TRBJ2-1, with TRBD1 matching 9 bases. This CDR3 is built from 15 residues. V lost 2 bases, J lost 9 bases, and 8 bases stayed unmatched. Germline V CDR1 and CDR2: MNHEY, SVGEGT. The CDR3 protein is CASSYTETGGGEQFF. As DNA, the CDR3 is TGTGCCAGCAGTTACACCGAGACAGGGGGTGGTGAGCAGTTCTTC.

The V and J genes are TRBV9 and TRBJ2-1, with 7 bases lining up with TRBD1. The V gene end was trimmed by 4 bases and the J gene end by 7 bases; junction bases not matched to a gene: 14. Germline values: CDR1 SGDLS, CDR2 YYNGEE. The CDR3 has 16 residues. In DNA, the CDR3 is TGTGCCAGCAGCCCTTTTGGGGACAGCACCAGTAATGAGCAGTTCTTC. It encodes CASSPFGDSTSNEQFF.

The chain is built from TRBV19 and TRBJ2-7, with a tentative D call TRBD2 (7 bases). Germline CDR1 and CDR2: LNHDA and SQIVND (reference sequence). V was pared by 3 bases and J by 5 bases, with 11 bases between. This CDR3 is built from 13 residues. The CDR3 sequence: CASSIQGGDEQYV. The CDR3 bases are TGTGCCAGTAGTATTCAAGGGGGGGACGAGCAGTACGTC.

This clone was seen a handful of times. This chain uses TRBV29-1 with TRBJ1-5, with 10 positions matching TRBD1. CDR1 and CDR2 from the germline V gene are SQVTM and ANQGSEA. V shed 4 bases and J 6 bases; nucleotides not matched to a gene: 6. This CDR3 comprises 14 residues. The CDR3 DNA is TGCAGCGTTGGAGGACAGGGGGAATCTCAGCCCCAGCATTTT. Protein product: CSVGGQGESQPQHF.

V gene TRBV29-1 combines with J gene TRBJ1-1; 7 nucleotides align to TRBD1. CDR1 and CDR2 (germline): SQVTM, ANQGSEA. There are 19 residues in the CDR3. After removal of 0 bases from V and 0 bases from J, the junction contained 16 bases not matched to a gene. This CDR3 is CSVEDPPGQFHPMNTEAFF. In DNA, the CDR3 is TGCAGCGTTGAAGATCCGCCGGGACAGTTTCACCCAATGAACACTGAAGCTTTCTTT.

V is TRBV13 and J is TRBJ2-7; TRBD2 matches at 12 bases. The J segment lost 0 bases and the V segment lost 5 bases, leaving 8 bases of the junction unmatched. The CDR3 is 17 residues long. Germline CDR1 and CDR2: PRHDT and FYEKMQ (reference sequence). The CDR3 loop is CASSGRLAGAFSYEQYF. CDR3 in DNA: TGTGCCAGCAGCGGAAGACTAGCGGGGGCTTTCTCCTACGAGCAGTACTTC.

This clone was found once. The CDR3 spells CASSLKGTSGRYEQYV. DNA for the CDR3: TGTGCCAGCAGTTTAAAAGGGACTAGCGGGAGATACGAGCAGTACGTC. V is TRBV27 and J is TRBJ2-7; TRBD2 matches at 14 bases. Germline CDR1 is MNHEY and CDR2 is SMNVEV (reference sequence). The CDR3 totals 16 residues. V lost 2 bases and J lost 4; bases outside the gene matches: 4.

The rearrangement uses TRBV2 and TRBJ2-4; 9 nucleotides agree with TRBD2. V lost 2 bases to trimming and J lost 0 bases; unmatched junction nucleotides: 14. Germline CDR1 SNHLY, CDR2 FYNNEI. This CDR3 has 20 amino acids. CDR3 coding DNA: TGTGCCAGCAGTGAAAGCCCACCTAGCGGGGCGAACCTAGCCAAAAACATTCAGTACTTC. Amino acid sequence: CASSESPPSGANLAKNIQYF.

This chain connects TRBV18 to TRBJ1-1; 7 positions match TRBD1. This CDR3 is built from 13 residues. V dropped 4 bases and J dropped 1; count of bases not matched to a gene: 0. CDR1 and CDR2 from the germline V gene are KGHSH and LQKENI. CDR3 in amino acids: CASSRTGNTEAFF. The CDR3 nucleotides are TGTGCCAGCTCACGGACAGGGAACACTGAAGCTTTCTTT.

This clone was recorded a few times. The V and J genes are TRBV7-8 and TRBJ2-5, with a weak D call TRBD1 (6 bases). CDR3 length: 15 residues. Germline V CDR1 and CDR2: SGHVS, FQNEAQ. The V end lost 4 bases, the J end lost 7 bases, and 19 bases lay between the germline ends. In nucleotides, the CDR3 is TGTGCCAGCAGCTCCGGGACATCGAATAAGGGGACCCAGTACTTC. Its translation: CASSSGTSNKGTQYF.

V is TRBV10-1 and J is TRBJ2-7, with 8 positions matching TRBD1. J was trimmed by 4 bases and V by 7 bases; bases with no gene match: 3. The CDR3 totals 12 residues. Germline-derived CDR1 and CDR2 are WNHNN and SYGVQD (reference sequence). The CDR3 protein is CASTRTGYEQYV. The CDR3 DNA reads as TGCGCCAGCACCCGGACAGGGTACGAGCAGTACGTC.

The chain uses TRBV5-4 and TRBJ1-2; a weak D match, TRBD1 (6 bases). Germline lookup yields CDR1 SGHNT and CDR2 YYREEE (reference sequence). V was clipped by 0 bases and J by 8 bases, with 14 bases between them. The CDR3 spans 14 residues. CDR3 loop: CASSLDRDGRGYTF. Written as DNA, the CDR3 is TGTGCCAGCAGCTTGGACAGGGACGGTCGCGGCTACACCTTC. Based on the CDR3 plus reference TRBV5-4 and TRBJ1-2, the full variable domain is ETGVTQSPTHLIKTRGQQVTLRCSSQSGHNTVSWYQQALGQGPQFIFQYYREEENGRGNFPPRFSGLQFPNYSSELNVNALELDDSALYLCASSLDRDGRGYTFGSGTRLTVV.

The chain carries TRBV4-1 and TRBJ2-3; no definite D call. Germline V gives CDR1 MGHRA, CDR2 YSYEKL. The CDR3 spans 14 residues. The ends were cut back, 3 bases at V and 2 bases at J, with 9 bases in the middle. CDR3 DNA sequence: TGCGCCAGCAGCCACCAGTATGACACAGATACGCAGTATTTT. Its protein product is CASSHQYDTDTQYF.

The V call is TRBV7-9, the J call TRBJ2-5; 7 bases match TRBD1. Per germline, CDR1 SEHNR and CDR2 FQNEAQ (reference sequence). Trimming removed 5 bases from V and 5 bases from J; junction bases left unmatched: 5. CDR3 length: 13 residues. The CDR3 reads CASSPRGPETQYF. As DNA, the CDR3 is TGTGCCAGCAGCCCTAGGGGGCCGGAGACCCAGTACTTC.

The V gene is TRBV19, the J gene TRBJ2-5; D is perhaps TRBD2 (5 bases). This CDR3 contains 14 residues. V was shortened by 7 bases and J by 0 bases, with 12 bases between the two germline ends. CDR1 is LNHDA, CDR2 SQIVND, per germline (reference sequence). Here the CDR3 DNA reads TGTGCCAGTAAAAGCGGATGGAACCAAGAGACCCAGTACTTC. As protein: CASKSGWNQETQYF.

The chain has TRBV29-1 and TRBJ2-1, with a possible D match to TRBD2 (6 bases). CDR1 and CDR2 (germline): SQVTM, ANQGSEA. The CDR3 has 13 amino acids. Between the trimmed V and J ends, which lost 1 base and 8 bases, there was a span of 12 bases. CDR3 coding DNA: TGCAGCGTTGAAGGGGGGGAGGAGGATGAGCAGTTCTTC. Translation gives CSVEGGEEDEQFF.

The chain combines TRBV19 with TRBJ1-1; D perhaps matches TRBD1 (6 bases). V gave up 4 bases and J gave up 4 bases, with 10 bases separating them. CDR1 is LNHDA, CDR2 SQIVND, per germline (reference sequence). The CDR3 is 13 residues long. CDR3 sequence reads: CASSNEGVTEAFF. CDR3 sequence (DNA): TGTGCCAGTAGTAACGAGGGGGTCACTGAAGCTTTCTTT.

V gene TRBV9 combines with J gene TRBJ2-1; D is possibly TRBD2 (5 bases). The CDR3 has 14 amino acids. The germline gives CDR1 SGDLS, CDR2 YYNGEE. Trimming stripped 0 bases from V and 9 bases from J, with 13 bases between. The DNA of the CDR3 is TGTGCCAGCAGCGTAGCTAGGCTAGCTGGTGAGCAGTTCTTC. Amino acids: CASSVARLAGEQFF.

This chain connects TRBV13 to TRBJ2-2, with D hard to call. This CDR3 has 12 amino acids. The V and J ends lost 0 bases and 8 bases respectively, with 4 bases between them. CDR1 is PRHDT and CDR2 is FYEKMQ in the germline V gene (reference sequence). This CDR3 is CASSLGGGELFF. In DNA, the CDR3 is TGTGCCAGCAGCTTAGGCGGTGGGGAGCTGTTTTTT.

The gene calls are TRBV5-1 and TRBJ2-5, with 10 bases matching TRBD1. This CDR3 has 15 residues. With 4 bases clipped from V and 2 bases from J, the junction kept 5 bases outside the gene matches. The germline gives CDR1 SGHRS, CDR2 YFSETQ. The CDR3 bases are TGCGCCAGCAGCGTGACAGGGGGCCTGCAAGAGACCCAGTACTTC. Encoded protein: CASSVTGGLQETQYF.

The chain carries TRBV7-6 and TRBJ2-2, with 7 bases matching TRBD1. The V and J ends lost 3 bases and 2 bases, in that order; junction bases with no gene match: 6. The CDR3 extends over 16 amino acids. Per germline, CDR1 SGHVS and CDR2 FNYEAQ. The CDR3 DNA reads TGTGCCAGCAGCTTCGTACGACAGGGAAACACCGGGGAGCTGTTTTTT. Amino acid sequence: CASSFVRQGNTGELFF. The full variable domain, in which reference TRBV7-6 and TRBJ2-2 provide the parts outside the CDR3, is GAGVSQSPRYKVTKRGQDVALRCDPISGHVSLYWYRQALGQGPEFLTYFNYEAQQDKSGLPNDRFSAERPEGSISTLTIQRTEQRDSAMYRCASSFVRQGNTGELFFGEGSRLTVL.

Concerning this clone itself: A read error may account for a junction end that differs from germline. The chain joins TRBV10-2 to TRBJ2-7, with D possibly matching TRBD2 (5 bases). The CDR3 is 12 residues long. The germline CDR1 and CDR2 sequences are WSHSY and SAAADI. CDR3 in DNA: TGCGCCAGCAGTGAGTCTTACGGGGAAGGGTTCTTC. It translates to CASSESYGEGFF.

The CDR3: CAWSQGEKLFF. DNA of the CDR3: TGTGCCTGGAGTCAGGGCGAAAAACTGTTTTTT. The genes are TRBV30 and TRBJ1-4; D might be TRBD1 (5 bases). V lost 2 bases, J lost 8 bases, and 6 bases lay in between. This CDR3 is 11 amino acids long. Germline loops: CDR1 GTSNPN, CDR2 SVGIG (reference sequence).